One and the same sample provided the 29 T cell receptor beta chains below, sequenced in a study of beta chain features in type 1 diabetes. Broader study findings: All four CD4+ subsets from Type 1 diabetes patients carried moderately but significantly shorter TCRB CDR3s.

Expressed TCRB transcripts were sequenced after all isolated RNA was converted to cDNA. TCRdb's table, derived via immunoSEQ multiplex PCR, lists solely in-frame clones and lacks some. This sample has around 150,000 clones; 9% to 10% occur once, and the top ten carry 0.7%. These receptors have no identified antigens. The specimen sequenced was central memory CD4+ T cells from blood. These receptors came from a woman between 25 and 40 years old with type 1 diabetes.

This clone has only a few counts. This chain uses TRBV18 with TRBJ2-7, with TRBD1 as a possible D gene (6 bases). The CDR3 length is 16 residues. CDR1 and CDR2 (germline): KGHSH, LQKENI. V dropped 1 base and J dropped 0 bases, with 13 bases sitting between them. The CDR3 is CASSPQDRLSSYEQYF. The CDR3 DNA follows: TGTGCCAGCTCACCACAGGACAGATTAAGCTCCTACGAGCAGTACTTC.

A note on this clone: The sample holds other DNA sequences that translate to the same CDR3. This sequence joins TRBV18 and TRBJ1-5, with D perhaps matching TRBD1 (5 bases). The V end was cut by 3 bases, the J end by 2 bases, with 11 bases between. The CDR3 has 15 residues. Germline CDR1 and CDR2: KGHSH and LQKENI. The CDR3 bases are TGTGCCAGCTCACCGGGGGGGAATGGCAATCAGCCCCAGCATTTT. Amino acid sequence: CASSPGGNGNQPQHF.

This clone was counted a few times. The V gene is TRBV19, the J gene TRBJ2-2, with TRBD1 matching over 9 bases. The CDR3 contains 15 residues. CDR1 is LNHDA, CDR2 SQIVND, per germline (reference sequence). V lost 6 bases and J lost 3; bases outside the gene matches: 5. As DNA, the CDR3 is TGTGCCAGTAGCCGGGACAGGGTCGACACCGGGGAGCTGTTTTTT. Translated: CASSRDRVDTGELFF. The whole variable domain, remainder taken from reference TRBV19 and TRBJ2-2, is DGGITQSPKYLFRKEGQNVTLSCEQNLNHDAMYWYRQDPGQGLRLIYYSQIVNDFQKGDIAEGYSVSREKKESFPLTVTSAQKNPTAFYLCASSRDRVDTGELFFGEGSRLTVL.

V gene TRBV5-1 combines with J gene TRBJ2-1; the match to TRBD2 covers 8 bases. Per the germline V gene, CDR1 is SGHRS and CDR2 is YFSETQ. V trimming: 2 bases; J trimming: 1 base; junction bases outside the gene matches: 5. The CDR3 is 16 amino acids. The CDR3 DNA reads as TGCGCCAGCAGCTTTGGCACTAGCGGTTCCTACAATGAGCAGTTCTTC. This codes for CASSFGTSGSYNEQFF.

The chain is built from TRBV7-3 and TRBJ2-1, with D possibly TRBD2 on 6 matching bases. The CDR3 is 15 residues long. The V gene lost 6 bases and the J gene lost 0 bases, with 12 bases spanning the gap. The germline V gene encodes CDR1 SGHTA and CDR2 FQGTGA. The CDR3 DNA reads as TGTGCCAGCAGTCAAATAGCGGTCTCCTACAATGAGCAGTTCTTC. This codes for CASSQIAVSYNEQFF.

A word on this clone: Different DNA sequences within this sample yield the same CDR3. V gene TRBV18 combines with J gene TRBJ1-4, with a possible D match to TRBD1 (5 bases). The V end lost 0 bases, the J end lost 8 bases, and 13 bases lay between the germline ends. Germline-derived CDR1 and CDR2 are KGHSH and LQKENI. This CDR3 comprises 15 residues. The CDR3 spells CASSPPGPRGEKLFF. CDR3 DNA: TGTGCCAGCTCACCACCTGGGCCTAGGGGAGAAAAACTGTTTTTT.

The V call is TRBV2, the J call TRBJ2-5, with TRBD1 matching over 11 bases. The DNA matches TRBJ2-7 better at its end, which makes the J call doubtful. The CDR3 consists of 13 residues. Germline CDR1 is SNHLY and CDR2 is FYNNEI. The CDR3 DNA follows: TGTGCCAGCAGTCGGGACAGGGGGTACGAGCAGTACTTC. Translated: CASSRDRGYEQYF.

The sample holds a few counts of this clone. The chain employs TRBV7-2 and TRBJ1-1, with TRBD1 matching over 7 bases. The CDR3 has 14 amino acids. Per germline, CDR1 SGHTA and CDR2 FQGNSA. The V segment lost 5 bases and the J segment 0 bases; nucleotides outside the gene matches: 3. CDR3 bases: TGTGCCAGCAGCCATAGGGGGCTGAACACTGAAGCTTTCTTT. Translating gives CASSHRGLNTEAFF.

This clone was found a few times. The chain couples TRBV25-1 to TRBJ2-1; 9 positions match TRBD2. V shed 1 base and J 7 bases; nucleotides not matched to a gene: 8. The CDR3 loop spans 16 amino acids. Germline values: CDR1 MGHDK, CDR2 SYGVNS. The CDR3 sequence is CASSEWGGRAKNEQFF. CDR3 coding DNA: TGTGCCAGCAGTGAATGGGGCGGGAGGGCCAAAAATGAGCAGTTCTTC.

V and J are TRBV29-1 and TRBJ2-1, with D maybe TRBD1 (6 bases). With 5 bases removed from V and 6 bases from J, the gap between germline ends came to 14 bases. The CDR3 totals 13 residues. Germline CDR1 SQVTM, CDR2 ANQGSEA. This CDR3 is CSVRMGAGNEQFF. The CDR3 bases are TGCAGCGTTCGGATGGGGGCGGGCAATGAGCAGTTCTTC.

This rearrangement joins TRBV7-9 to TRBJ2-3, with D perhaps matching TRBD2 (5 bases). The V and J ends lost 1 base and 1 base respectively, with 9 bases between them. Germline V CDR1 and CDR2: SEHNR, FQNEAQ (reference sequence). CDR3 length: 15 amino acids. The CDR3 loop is CASSLERLRTDTQYF. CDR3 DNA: TGTGCCAGCAGCTTAGAGCGGCTACGCACAGATACGCAGTATTTT.

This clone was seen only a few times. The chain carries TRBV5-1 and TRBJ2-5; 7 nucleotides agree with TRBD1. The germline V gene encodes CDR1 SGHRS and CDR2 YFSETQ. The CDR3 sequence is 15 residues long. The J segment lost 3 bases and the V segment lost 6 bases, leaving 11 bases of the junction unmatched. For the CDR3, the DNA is TGCGCCAGCACCGCCCTAGGGACAGCTGAAGAGACCCAGTACTTC. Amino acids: CASTALGTAEETQYF.

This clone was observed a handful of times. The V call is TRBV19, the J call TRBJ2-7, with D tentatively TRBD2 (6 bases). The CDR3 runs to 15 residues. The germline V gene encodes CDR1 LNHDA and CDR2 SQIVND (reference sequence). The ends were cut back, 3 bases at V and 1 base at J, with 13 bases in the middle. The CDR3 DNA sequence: TGTGCCAGTAGTATCGGGACTTGGGGGTCCTACGAGCAGTACTTC. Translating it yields CASSIGTWGSYEQYF. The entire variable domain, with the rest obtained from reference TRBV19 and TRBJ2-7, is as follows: DGGITQSPKYLFRKEGQNVTLSCEQNLNHDAMYWYRQDPGQGLRLIYYSQIVNDFQKGDIAEGYSVSREKKESFPLTVTSAQKNPTAFYLCASSIGTWGSYEQYFGPGTRLTVT.

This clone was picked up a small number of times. The CDR3 DNA reads as TGTGCCAGCAGCTTTGGTAGCGGGAGTACCACCGGGGAGCTGTTTTTT. This sequence encodes CASSFGSGSTTGELFF. The V gene is TRBV5-4, the J gene TRBJ2-2; 9 positions match TRBD2. In germline, CDR1 is SGHNT, CDR2 YYREEE (reference sequence). The length of the CDR3 is 16 residues. Trimming took 2 bases from V and 4 from J; bases not matched to a gene: 6.

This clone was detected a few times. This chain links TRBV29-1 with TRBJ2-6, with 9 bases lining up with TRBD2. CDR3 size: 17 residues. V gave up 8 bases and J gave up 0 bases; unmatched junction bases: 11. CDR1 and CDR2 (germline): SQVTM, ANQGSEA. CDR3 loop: CSFFSGSPSSGANVLTF. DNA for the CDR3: TGCAGCTTTTTTAGCGGGAGCCCCAGCTCTGGGGCCAACGTCCTGACTTTC.

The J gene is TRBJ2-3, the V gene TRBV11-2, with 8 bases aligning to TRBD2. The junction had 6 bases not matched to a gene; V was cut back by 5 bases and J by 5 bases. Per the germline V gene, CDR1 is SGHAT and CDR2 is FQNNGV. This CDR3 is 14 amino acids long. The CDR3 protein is CASSPPGTRDTQYF. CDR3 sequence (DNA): TGTGCCAGCAGCCCACCCGGGACTAGAGATACGCAGTATTTT.

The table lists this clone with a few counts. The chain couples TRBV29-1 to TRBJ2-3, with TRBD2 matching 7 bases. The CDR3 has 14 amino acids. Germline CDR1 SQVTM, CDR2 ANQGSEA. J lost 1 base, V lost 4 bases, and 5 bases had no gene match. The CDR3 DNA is TGCAGCGTTGCCCAGCGGGAAGGCACAGATACGCAGTATTTT. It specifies CSVAQREGTDTQYF.

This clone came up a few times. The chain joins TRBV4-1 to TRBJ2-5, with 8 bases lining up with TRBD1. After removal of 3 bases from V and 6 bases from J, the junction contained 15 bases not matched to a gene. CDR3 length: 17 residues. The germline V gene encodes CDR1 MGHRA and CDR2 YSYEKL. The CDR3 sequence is CASSQIIGQGGRKTQYF. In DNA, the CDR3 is TGCGCCAGCAGCCAGATCATCGGACAGGGTGGGAGAAAGACCCAGTACTTC.

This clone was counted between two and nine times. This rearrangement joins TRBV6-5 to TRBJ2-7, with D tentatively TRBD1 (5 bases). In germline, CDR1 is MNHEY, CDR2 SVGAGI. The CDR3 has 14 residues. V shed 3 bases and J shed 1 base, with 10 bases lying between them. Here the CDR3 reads CASSYRDRSYEQYF. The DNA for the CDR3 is TGTGCCAGCAGTTATCGCGACAGATCCTACGAGCAGTACTTC.

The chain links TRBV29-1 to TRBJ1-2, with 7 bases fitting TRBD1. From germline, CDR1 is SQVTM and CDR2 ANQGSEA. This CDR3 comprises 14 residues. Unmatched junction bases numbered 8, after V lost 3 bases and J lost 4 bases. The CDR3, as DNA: TGCAGCGTTGAGATAGGGGGCGTTGGCTATGGCTACACCTTC. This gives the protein CSVEIGGVGYGYTF. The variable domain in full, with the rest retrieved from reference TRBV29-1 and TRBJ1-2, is SAVISQKPSRDICQRGTSLTIQCQVDSQVTMMFWYRQQPGQSLTLIATANQGSEATYESGFVIDKFPISRPNLTFSTLTVSNMSPEDSSIYLCSVEIGGVGYGYTFGSGTRLTVV.

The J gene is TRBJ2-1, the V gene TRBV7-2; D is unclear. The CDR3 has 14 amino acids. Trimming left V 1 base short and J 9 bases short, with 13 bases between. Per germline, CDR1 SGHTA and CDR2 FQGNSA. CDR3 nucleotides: TGTGCCAGCAGCTTAGGCTGGGCTTCAGGTGAGCAGTTCTTC. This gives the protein CASSLGWASGEQFF.

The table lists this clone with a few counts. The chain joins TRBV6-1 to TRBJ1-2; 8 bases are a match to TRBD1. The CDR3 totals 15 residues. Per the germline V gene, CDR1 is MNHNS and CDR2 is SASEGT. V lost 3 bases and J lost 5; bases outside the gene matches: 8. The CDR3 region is CASSELPGGGYGYTF. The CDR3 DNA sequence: TGTGCCAGCAGTGAGCTGCCAGGGGGCGGGTATGGCTACACCTTC.

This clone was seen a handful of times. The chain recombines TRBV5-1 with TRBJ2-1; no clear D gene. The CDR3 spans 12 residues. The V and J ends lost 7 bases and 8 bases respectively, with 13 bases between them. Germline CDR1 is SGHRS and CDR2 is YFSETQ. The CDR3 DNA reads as TGCGCCAGCGGCCTTTTTCGGGATGAGCAGTTCTTC. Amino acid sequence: CASGLFRDEQFF. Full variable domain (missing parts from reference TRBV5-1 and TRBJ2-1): KAGVTQTPRYLIKTRGQQVTLSCSPISGHRSVSWYQQTPGQGLQFLFEYFSETQRNKGNFPGRFSGRQFSNSRSEMNVSTLELGDSALYLCASGLFRDEQFFGPGTRLTVL.

CDR3 loop: CASSRDSYEQYF. The CDR3 region has the DNA TGTGCCAGCTCGAGAGACTCCTACGAGCAGTACTTC. The chain is built from TRBV4-2 and TRBJ2-5; no clear D. The DNA matches TRBJ2-7 better at its end, which makes the J call doubtful. This CDR3 region has 12 residues. Germline values: CDR1 LGHNA, CDR2 YNFKEQ.

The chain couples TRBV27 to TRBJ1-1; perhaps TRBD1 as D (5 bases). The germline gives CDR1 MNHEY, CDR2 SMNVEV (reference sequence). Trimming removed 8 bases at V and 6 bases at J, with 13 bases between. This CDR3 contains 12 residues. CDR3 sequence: CASVGWDSEAFF. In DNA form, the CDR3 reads TGTGCCAGCGTAGGATGGGACTCTGAAGCTTTCTTT.

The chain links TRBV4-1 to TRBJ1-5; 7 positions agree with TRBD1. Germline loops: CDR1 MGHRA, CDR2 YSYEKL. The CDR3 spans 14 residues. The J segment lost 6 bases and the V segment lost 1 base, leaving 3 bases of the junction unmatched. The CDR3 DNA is TGCGCCAGCAGCCAAGGACAGGGTCTTCAGCCCCAGCATTTT. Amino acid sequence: CASSQGQGLQPQHF.

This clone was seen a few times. CDR3 sequence reads: CASSQGQANQPQHF. The CDR3 nucleotides read TGTGCCAGCAGCCAAGGACAGGCTAATCAGCCCCAGCATTTT. The rearrangement joins TRBV28 to TRBJ1-5, with 7 bases fitting TRBD1. The CDR3 totals 14 residues. V trimming: 6 bases; J trimming: 4 bases; junction bases outside the gene matches: 6. From germline, CDR1 is MDHEN and CDR2 SYDVKM.

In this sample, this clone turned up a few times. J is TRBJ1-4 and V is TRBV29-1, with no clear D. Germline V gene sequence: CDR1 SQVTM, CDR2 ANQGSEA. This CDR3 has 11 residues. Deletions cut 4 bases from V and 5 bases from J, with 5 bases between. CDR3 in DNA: TGCAGCGTTGTTCTAAATGAAAAACTGTTTTTT. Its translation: CSVVLNEKLFF.

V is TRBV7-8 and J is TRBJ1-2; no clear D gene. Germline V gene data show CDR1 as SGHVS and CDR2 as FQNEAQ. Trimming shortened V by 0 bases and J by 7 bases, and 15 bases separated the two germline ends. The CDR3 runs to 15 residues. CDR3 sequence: CASSLAAAGSGGYTF. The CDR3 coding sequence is TGTGCCAGCAGCTTAGCTGCGGCGGGATCTGGTGGCTACACCTTC.